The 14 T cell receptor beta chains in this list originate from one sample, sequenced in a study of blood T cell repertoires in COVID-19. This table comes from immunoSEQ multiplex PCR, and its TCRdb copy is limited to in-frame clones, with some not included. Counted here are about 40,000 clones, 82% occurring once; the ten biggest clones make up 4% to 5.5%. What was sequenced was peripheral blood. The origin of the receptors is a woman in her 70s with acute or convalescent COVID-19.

CDR3 residues: CASSYRAGGGSGELFF. DNA of the CDR3: TGTGCCAGCAGTTATCGGGCGGGAGGAGGTTCCGGGGAGCTGTTTTTT. The chain combines TRBV6-5 with TRBJ2-2; 8 bases map to TRBD2. J was trimmed by 6 bases and V by 3 bases; bases with no gene match: 9. The CDR3 runs to 16 residues. Germline assignment: CDR1 MNHEY and CDR2 SVGAGI.

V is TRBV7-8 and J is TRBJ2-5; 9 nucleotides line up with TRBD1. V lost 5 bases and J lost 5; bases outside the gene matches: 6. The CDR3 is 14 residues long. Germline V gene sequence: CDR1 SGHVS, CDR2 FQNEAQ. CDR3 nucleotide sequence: TGTGCCAGCAGCCGGGACAGGGTGGCGGAGACCCAGTACTTC. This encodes CASSRDRVAETQYF.

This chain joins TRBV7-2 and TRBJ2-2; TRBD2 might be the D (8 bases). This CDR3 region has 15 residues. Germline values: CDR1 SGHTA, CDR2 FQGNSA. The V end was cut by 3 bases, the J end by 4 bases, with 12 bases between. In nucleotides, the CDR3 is TGTGCCAGCAGCTTCAGGGGGACTAGCACCGGGGAGCTGTTTTTT. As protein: CASSFRGTSTGELFF.

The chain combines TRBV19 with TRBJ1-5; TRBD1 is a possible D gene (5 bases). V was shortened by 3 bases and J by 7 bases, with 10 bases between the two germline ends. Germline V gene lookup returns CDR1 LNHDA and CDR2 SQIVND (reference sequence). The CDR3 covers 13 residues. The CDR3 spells CASSIQGGQPQHF. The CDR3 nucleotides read TGTGCCAGTAGTATTCAGGGAGGACAGCCCCAGCATTTT.

This CDR3 is CATSDPRAGEADTQYF. The CDR3 bases are TGTGCCACCAGTGATCCTCGGGCGGGAGAGGCAGATACGCAGTATTTT. The genes are TRBV24-1 and TRBJ2-3, with TRBD2 identical over 7 bases. The CDR3 consists of 16 residues. The ends lost 3 bases at V and 4 bases at J; junction bases unmatched: 9. Germline values: CDR1 KGHDR, CDR2 SFDVKD.

The CDR3: CASAGASYNEQFF. In DNA form, the CDR3 reads TGTGCCAGCGCAGGGGCCTCCTACAATGAGCAGTTCTTC. V and J are TRBV3-1 (or the pseudogene TRBV3-2) and TRBJ2-1, with a possible D match to TRBD1 (6 bases). This CDR3 contains 13 residues. The ends were cut back, 8 bases at V and 0 bases at J, with 8 bases in the middle. CDR1 and CDR2 from the germline V gene are LGHDT and YNNKEL (reference sequence).

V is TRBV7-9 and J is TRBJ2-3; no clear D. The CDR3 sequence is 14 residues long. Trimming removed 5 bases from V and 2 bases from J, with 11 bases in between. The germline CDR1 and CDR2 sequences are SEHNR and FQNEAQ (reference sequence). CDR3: CASSTQALTDTQYF. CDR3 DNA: TGTGCCAGCAGCACCCAAGCCCTCACAGATACGCAGTATTTT.

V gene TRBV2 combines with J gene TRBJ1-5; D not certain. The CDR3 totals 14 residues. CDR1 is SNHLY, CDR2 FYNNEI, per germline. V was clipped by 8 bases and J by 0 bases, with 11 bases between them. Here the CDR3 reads CASHSSYSNQPQHF. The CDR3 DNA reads TGTGCCAGCCATAGCAGCTATAGCAATCAGCCCCAGCATTTT.

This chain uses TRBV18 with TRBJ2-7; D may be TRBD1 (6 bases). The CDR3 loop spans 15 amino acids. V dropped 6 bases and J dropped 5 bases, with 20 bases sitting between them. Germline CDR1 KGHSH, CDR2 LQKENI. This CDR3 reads CASSPGTSPLNEQYF. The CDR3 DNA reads TGTGCCAGCTCTCCAGGGACAAGCCCTCTGAACGAGCAGTACTTC. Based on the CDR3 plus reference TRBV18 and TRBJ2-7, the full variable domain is NAGVMQNPRHLVRRRGQEARLRCSPMKGHSHVYWYRQLPEEGLKFMVYLQKENIIDESGMPKERFSAEFPKEGPSILRIQQVVRGDSAAYFCASSPGTSPLNEQYFGPGTRLTVT.

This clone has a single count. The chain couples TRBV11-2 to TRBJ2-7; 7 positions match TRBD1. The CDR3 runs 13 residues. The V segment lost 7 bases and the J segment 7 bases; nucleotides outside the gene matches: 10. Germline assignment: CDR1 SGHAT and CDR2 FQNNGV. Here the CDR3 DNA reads TGTGCCAGCACCCTGAGACAGGGCCGGGAGCAGTACTTC. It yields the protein CASTLRQGREQYF.

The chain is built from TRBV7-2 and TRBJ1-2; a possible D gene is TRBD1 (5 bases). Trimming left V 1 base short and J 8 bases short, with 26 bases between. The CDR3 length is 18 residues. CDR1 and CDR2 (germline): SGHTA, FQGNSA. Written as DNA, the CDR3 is TGTGCCAGCAGCTTAGGATCTATTCGTACAGGTTTTCTTGTGGGCTACACCTTC. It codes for CASSLGSIRTGFLVGYTF.

The CDR3 DNA reads TGTGCCATCCAAAGGGCCTTCTCCGGGGTTGGCTACACCTTC. Translation: CAIQRAFSGVGYTF. The J gene is TRBJ1-2, the V gene TRBV28; D remains ambiguous. The V end lost 10 bases, the J end lost 7 bases, and 22 bases lay between the germline ends. Germline V gene data show CDR1 as MDHEN and CDR2 as SYDVKM. The CDR3 loop spans 14 amino acids.

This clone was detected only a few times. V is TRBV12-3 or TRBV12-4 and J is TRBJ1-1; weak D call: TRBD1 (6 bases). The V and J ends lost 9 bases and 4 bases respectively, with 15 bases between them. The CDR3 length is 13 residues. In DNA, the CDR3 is TGTGCCAGTAAAACAGGGTTTCGCACTGAAGCTTTCTTT. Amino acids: CASKTGFRTEAFF.

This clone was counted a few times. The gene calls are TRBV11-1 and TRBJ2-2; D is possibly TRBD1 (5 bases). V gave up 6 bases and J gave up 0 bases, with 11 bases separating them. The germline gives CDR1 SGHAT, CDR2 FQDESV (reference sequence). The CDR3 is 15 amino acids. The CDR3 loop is CASSLRTPNTGELFF. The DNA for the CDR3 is TGTGCCAGCAGTCTCAGGACACCGAACACCGGGGAGCTGTTTTTT.